This TCR beta chain was sequenced during a study of cytomegalovirus exposure and HLA in healthy donors. The CDR3 consists of 13 residues. V was trimmed by 1 base and J by 9 bases, leaving 13 bases between them. The germline CDR1 and CDR2 sequences are SGHTA and FQGNSA. The validation cohort, a group of over a hundred subjects, included the donors and was separate from the approximately 650-subject first cohort. This clone was seen only a few times. The repertoire was sequenced with immunoSEQ multiplex PCR; TCRdb's copy has only in-frame clones and lacks some. This table holds a few hundred thousand clones, around 86% found once.

The sample taken for sequencing was PBMCs. The clonotype was recovered from a woman between 18 and 29 years old in good health and CMV-seronegative. The chain has TRBV7-2 and TRBJ2-7; TRBD2 might be the D (7 bases). The CDR3 bases are TGTGCCAGCAGCTTAGACCGCGGGGGCGGGCAGTACTTC. It yields the protein CASSLDRGGGQYF.